The 20 T cell receptor beta chains listed next were all sequenced from one sample in a study of OX40 agonist ivuxolimab in advanced cancers. Repertoires were generated with immunoSEQ multiplex PCR, while TCRdb's copy carries only in-frame clones and drops some. Of tens of thousands of clones detected, 80% to 90% appear once; the ten largest clones hold approximately 1.8%. The starting material was CD4+ or CD8+ T cells sorted from blood, obtained in a trial of the OX40 agonist ivuxolimab. These receptors all come from an adult with an advanced solid tumor such as melanoma, head and neck, liver or kidney cancer.

This clone has just one count. CDR3 sequence (DNA): TGTGCCTTAAGGGTGTGGGCGAATTCACCCCTCCACTTT. It translates to CALRVWANSPLHF. The V call is TRBV30, the J call TRBJ1-6; D unclear. The CDR3 is 13 amino acids. Germline V lookup: CDR1 GTSNPN, CDR2 SVGIG (reference sequence). Trimming shortened V by 7 bases and J by 7 bases, and 14 bases separated the two germline ends. Looking up the rest from reference TRBV30 and TRBJ1-6 gives the full variable domain: SQTIHQWPATLVQPVGSPLSLECTVEGTSNPNLYWYRQAAGRGLQLLFYSVGIGQISSEVPQNLSASRPQDRQFILSSKKLLLSDSGFYLCALRVWANSPLHFGNGTRLTVT.

The V call is TRBV4-2, the J call TRBJ1-2; D perhaps matches TRBD1 (6 bases). Germline CDR1 is LGHNA and CDR2 is YNFKEQ. CDR3 length: 12 residues. V lost 3 bases to trimming and J lost 4 bases, with 6 bases between them. CDR3 nucleotides: TGTGCCAGCAGCCAGGACAGCTATGGCTACACCTTC. This codes for CASSQDSYGYTF.

This clone appeared a few times. The CDR3 DNA reads TGTGCCATCAGTCAGGGGGCGCAAACTGAAGCTTTCTTT. Translating it yields CAISQGAQTEAFF. The gene calls are TRBV10-3 and TRBJ1-1, with 8 bases lining up with TRBD1. The CDR3 is 13 residues long. Germline-derived CDR1 and CDR2 are ENHRY and SYGVKD. V lost 5 bases, J lost 5 bases, and 4 bases stayed unmatched.

The chain joins TRBV11-2 to TRBJ2-1; 10 bases agree with TRBD2. This CDR3 has 17 residues. The germline CDR1 and CDR2 sequences are SGHAT and FQNNGV. V shed 3 bases, J shed 7 bases, and the junction held 12 bases outside the gene matches. The CDR3 region has the DNA TGTGCCAGCAGCTTGGCTAGCGGGAGTAAGAAGGAGAATGAGCAGTTCTTC. This encodes CASSLASGSKKENEQFF.

The chain employs TRBV13 and TRBJ2-5, with 9 nucleotides matching TRBD1. CDR1 PRHDT and CDR2 FYEKMQ come from the germline V gene (reference sequence). V was pared by 4 bases and J by 4 bases, with 7 bases of the junction left unmatched. The CDR3 totals 15 residues. In DNA, the CDR3 is TGTGCCAGCAGCTCGTTACAGGGGGCGACAGAGACCCAGTACTTC. Encoded protein: CASSSLQGATETQYF.

V and J are TRBV5-1 and TRBJ2-7; D possibly matches TRBD1 or TRBD2 (5 bases each). Trimming took off 3 bases at V and 2 bases at J, with 12 bases between the two ends. This CDR3 comprises 14 residues. Germline CDR1 is SGHRS and CDR2 is YFSETQ. The CDR3 loop is CASSSGRKPYEQYF. CDR3 DNA: TGCGCCAGCAGCTCGGGACGTAAACCCTACGAGCAGTACTTC.

The V and J genes are TRBV6-1 and TRBJ2-7; D ambiguous. Germline-derived CDR1 and CDR2 are MNHNS and SASEGT. V dropped 5 bases and J dropped 3 bases, with 5 bases sitting between them. This CDR3 is built from 11 residues. As DNA, the CDR3 is TGTGCCAGCAGTTCCTACTACGAGCAGTACTTC. Its translation: CASSSYYEQYF.

This chain uses TRBV18 with TRBJ1-1; 7 bases agree with TRBD1. Unmatched junction bases numbered 3, after V lost 3 bases and J lost 8 bases. The CDR3 is 12 amino acids. Germline CDR1 is KGHSH and CDR2 is LQKENI. Here the CDR3 reads CASSPGTAEAFF. The CDR3 DNA is TGTGCCAGCTCACCCGGGACAGCAGAAGCTTTCTTT.

This clone was counted a single time. The chain carries TRBV11-3 and TRBJ2-5, with D possibly TRBD1 on 5 matching bases. The CDR3 runs 15 residues. Germline V CDR1 and CDR2: SGHNT, YENEEA. V dropped 5 bases and J dropped 3 bases, with 16 bases sitting between them. CDR3 amino acids: CASSPPPTAEETQYF. The CDR3 coding sequence is TGTGCCAGCAGCCCACCCCCGACAGCCGAAGAGACCCAGTACTTC.

This rearrangement joins TRBV10-2 to TRBJ2-2, with 7 bases lining up with TRBD2. Germline CDR1 and CDR2: WSHSY and SAAADI. Losses at the gene ends were 4 bases for V and 6 bases for J; bases not matched to a gene: 8. The CDR3 extends over 15 amino acids. The CDR3 sequence is CASSVGSGLAGELFF. CDR3 nucleotide sequence: TGCGCCAGCAGTGTGGGTAGCGGGTTGGCCGGGGAGCTGTTTTTT.

The J gene is TRBJ1-5, the V gene TRBV6-6, with TRBD1 identical over 12 bases. The V gene's germline CDR1 is MNHNY and CDR2 SVGAGI (reference sequence). The length of the CDR3 is 15 residues. Unmatched junction bases numbered 4, after V lost 8 bases and J lost 2 bases. CDR3 in amino acids: CASGTGGGGNQPQHF. Written as DNA, the CDR3 is TGTGCCAGCGGGACAGGGGGCGGGGGCAATCAGCCCCAGCATTTT.

As DNA, the CDR3 is TGTGCCTGGACAACCGGACAGGGGGTGACCGGGGAGCTGTTTTTT. Translated, it gives CAWTTGQGVTGELFF. This rearrangement joins TRBV30 to TRBJ2-2, with 10 bases that match TRBD1. The germline CDR1 and CDR2 sequences are GTSNPN and SVGIG (reference sequence). Trimming at V came to 4 bases and at J to 5 bases, leaving 7 bases not matched to a gene. CDR3 size: 15 residues.

V is TRBV11-3 and J is TRBJ1-1; no reliable D call. Per the germline V gene, CDR1 is SGHNT and CDR2 is YENEEA. V was cut by 6 bases and J by 4 bases, with 15 bases left in between. The CDR3 loop spans 14 amino acids. The CDR3 loop is CASSKTFPGTEAFF. The DNA for the CDR3 is TGTGCCAGCAGTAAGACATTCCCGGGCACTGAAGCTTTCTTT.

J is TRBJ1-1 and V is TRBV5-5; tentative D call: TRBD1 (6 bases). Between the trimmed V and J ends, which lost 4 bases and 0 bases, there was a span of 13 bases. This CDR3 contains 15 residues. Germline V gives CDR1 SGHKS, CDR2 YYEKEE (reference sequence). The CDR3, as DNA: TGTGCCAGCAGCACTGACAGGACTTTGAACACTGAAGCTTTCTTT. It specifies CASSTDRTLNTEAFF.

The chain links TRBV6-5 to TRBJ1-2, with a tentative D call TRBD1 (5 bases). Trimming pared 0 bases from V and 1 base from J, leaving 9 bases between. CDR1 and CDR2 from the germline V gene are MNHEY and SVGAGI. The CDR3 loop spans 15 amino acids. The CDR3 region is CASSYSGRDNYGYTF. Here the CDR3 DNA reads TGTGCCAGCAGTTACTCGGGCAGGGATAACTATGGCTACACCTTC.

This clone has a handful of counts. The gene calls are TRBV2 and TRBJ1-1; no clear D gene. The CDR3 has 13 residues. V was shortened by 6 bases and J by 4 bases, with 12 bases between the two germline ends. The germline V gene has CDR1 SNHLY and CDR2 FYNNEI. The CDR3 DNA reads as TGTGCCAGCAGCAACGCGCTTAGCACTGAAGCTTTCTTT. Translating it yields CASSNALSTEAFF.

The rearrangement uses TRBV7-6 and TRBJ2-1, with 9 bases aligning to TRBD1. Germline V lookup: CDR1 SGHVS, CDR2 FNYEAQ. V dropped 4 bases and J dropped 6; count of bases not matched to a gene: 10. CDR3 size: 16 residues. The DNA for the CDR3 is TGTGCCAGCAGCTACCGGACAGGGGAAATCGGCAATGAGCAGTTCTTC. Amino acid sequence: CASSYRTGEIGNEQFF. The whole variable domain, remainder taken from reference TRBV7-6 and TRBJ2-1, is GAGVSQSPRYKVTKRGQDVALRCDPISGHVSLYWYRQALGQGPEFLTYFNYEAQQDKSGLPNDRFSAERPEGSISTLTIQRTEQRDSAMYRCASSYRTGEIGNEQFFGPGTRLTVL.

The V and J genes are TRBV29-1 and TRBJ2-3; D is possibly TRBD1 (6 bases). V lost 7 bases and J 2 bases, leaving 13 bases between the germline ends. There are 13 residues in the CDR3. Germline V CDR1 and CDR2: SQVTM, ANQGSEA. The CDR3 sequence: CSAGGRATDTQYF. DNA for the CDR3: TGCAGCGCTGGGGGCAGGGCCACAGATACGCAGTATTTT.

The V and J genes are TRBV28 and TRBJ2-7; unclear D gene. V was cut by 3 bases and J by 7 bases, with 10 bases left in between. The CDR3 has 12 amino acids. Germline CDR1 is MDHEN and CDR2 is SYDVKM. In nucleotides, the CDR3 is TGTGCCAGCAGTTTCCACCTGGGAGAGCAGTACGTC. This translates into CASSFHLGEQYV.

This chain uses TRBV15 with TRBJ2-1; 12 nucleotides match TRBD2. J was trimmed by 8 bases and V by 8 bases; bases with no gene match: 7. The length of the CDR3 is 14 residues. Germline loops: CDR1 LNHNV, CDR2 YYDKDF (reference sequence). DNA for the CDR3: TGTGCCACCTCTAGCGGGGGGGCCATCGATGAGCAGTTCTTC. It specifies CATSSGGAIDEQFF.